The present entry profiles one T cell receptor beta chain with its context. The target antigen is unknown. The study ran its PCR with 60 Vbeta and 13 Jbeta primers. Profiling relied on immunoSEQ multiplex PCR, and the TCRdb table lists in-frame clones only, not all of them. The top ten clones hold over 5% of a sample with under 150,000 clones, roughly 80% of them seen once. The data were obtained in a study of cytomegalovirus exposure and HLA in healthy donors. Findings of the study overall: Within the data, a cluster of highly shared sequence variants was likely a sequencing artifact. Most sequenced TCRs were rare (though some public TCRs occurred in many donors).

The V end was cut by 4 bases, the J end by 3 bases, with 19 bases between. This CDR3 comprises 17 residues. From germline, CDR1 is MDHEN and CDR2 SYDVKM. This sequence joins TRBV28 and TRBJ1-5; D gene unclear. This TCR derives from a woman in her 40s in good health and CMV-seronegative. The sample taken for sequencing was PBMCs. Here the CDR3 reads CASSSPGWDSDNQPQHF. For the CDR3, the DNA is TGTGCCAGCAGTTCCCCGGGGTGGGATTCTGACAATCAGCCCCAGCATTTT. The whole variable domain, filled in from reference TRBV28 and TRBJ1-5, reads DVKVTQSSRYLVKRTGEKVFLECVQDMDHENMFWYRQDPGLGLRLIYFSYDVKMKEKGDIPEGYSVSREKKERFSLILESASTNQTSMYLCASSSPGWDSDNQPQHFGDGTRLSIL.